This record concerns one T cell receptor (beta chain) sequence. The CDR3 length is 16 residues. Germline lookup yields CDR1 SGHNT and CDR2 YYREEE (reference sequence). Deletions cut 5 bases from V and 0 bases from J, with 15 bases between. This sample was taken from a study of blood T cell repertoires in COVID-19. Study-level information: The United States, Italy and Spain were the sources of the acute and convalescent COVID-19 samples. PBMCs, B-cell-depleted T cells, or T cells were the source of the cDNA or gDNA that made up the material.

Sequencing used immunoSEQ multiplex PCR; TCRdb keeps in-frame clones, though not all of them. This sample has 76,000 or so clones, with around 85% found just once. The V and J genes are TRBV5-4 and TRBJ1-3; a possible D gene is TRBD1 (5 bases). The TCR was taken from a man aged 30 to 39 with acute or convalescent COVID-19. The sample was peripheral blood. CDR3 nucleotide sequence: TGTGCCAGCAGTCGAGACACAGGCAGCTCTGGAAACACCATATATTTT. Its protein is CASSRDTGSSGNTIYF.